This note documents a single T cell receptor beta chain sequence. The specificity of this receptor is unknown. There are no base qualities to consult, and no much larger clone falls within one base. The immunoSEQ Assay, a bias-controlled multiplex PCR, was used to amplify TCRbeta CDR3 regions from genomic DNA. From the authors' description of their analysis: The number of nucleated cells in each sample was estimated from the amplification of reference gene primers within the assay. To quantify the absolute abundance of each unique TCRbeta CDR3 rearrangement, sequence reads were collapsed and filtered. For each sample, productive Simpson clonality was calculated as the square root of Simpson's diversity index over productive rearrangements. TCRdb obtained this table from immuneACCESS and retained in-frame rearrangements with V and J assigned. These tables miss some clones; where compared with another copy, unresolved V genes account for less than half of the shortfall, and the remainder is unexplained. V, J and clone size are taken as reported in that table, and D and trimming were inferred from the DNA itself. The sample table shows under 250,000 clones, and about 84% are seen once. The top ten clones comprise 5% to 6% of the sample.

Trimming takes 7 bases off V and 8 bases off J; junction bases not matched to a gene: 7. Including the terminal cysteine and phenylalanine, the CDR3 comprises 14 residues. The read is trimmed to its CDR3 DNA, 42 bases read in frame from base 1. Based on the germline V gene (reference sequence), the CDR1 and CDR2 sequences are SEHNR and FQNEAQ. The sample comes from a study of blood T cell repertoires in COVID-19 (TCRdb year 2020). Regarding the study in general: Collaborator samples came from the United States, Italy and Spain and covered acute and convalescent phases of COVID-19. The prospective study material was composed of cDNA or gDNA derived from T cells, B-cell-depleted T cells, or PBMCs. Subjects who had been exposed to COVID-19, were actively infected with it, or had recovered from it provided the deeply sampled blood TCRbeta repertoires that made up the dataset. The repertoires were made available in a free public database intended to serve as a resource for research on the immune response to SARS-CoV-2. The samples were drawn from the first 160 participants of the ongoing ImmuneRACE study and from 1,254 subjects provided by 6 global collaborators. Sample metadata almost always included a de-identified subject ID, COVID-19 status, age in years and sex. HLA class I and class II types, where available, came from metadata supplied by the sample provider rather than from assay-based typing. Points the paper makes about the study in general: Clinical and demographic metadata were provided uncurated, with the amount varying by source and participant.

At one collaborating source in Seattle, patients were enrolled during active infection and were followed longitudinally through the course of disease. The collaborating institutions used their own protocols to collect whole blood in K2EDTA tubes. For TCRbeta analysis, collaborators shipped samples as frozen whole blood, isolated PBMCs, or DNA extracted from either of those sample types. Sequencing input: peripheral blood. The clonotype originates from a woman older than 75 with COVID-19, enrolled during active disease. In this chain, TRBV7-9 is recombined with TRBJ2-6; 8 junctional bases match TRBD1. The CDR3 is CASNQRQGTNVLTF. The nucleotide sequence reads TGTGCCAGCAACCAAAGACAGGGGACCAACGTCCTGACTTTC.